This TCR beta chain was sequenced in a study of blood T cells in healthy people across ages. The V end was cut by 3 bases, the J end by 0 bases, with 12 bases between. CDR3 length: 15 residues. CDR1 is DFQATT, CDR2 SNEGSKA, per germline (reference sequence). It was with a sample-barcoded 5' primer and a J-beta primer mix that a second PCR of roughly 7 to 11 cycles was run. The template-switch adaptor, which had 12 random nucleotides, put a tag on each cDNA molecule. TCRdb fed the 5' RACE reads into MiXCR, producing one record per CDR3 protein. The sample lists fewer than 2,000,000 distinct CDR3 sequences, 30% to 40% seen once, with 20% to 25% in the top ten. There were at least 5 micrograms of total RNA extracted from every sample.

The sequencing input was blood. This sequence was found in a human donor in good health. The chain joins TRBV20-1 to TRBJ2-1, with D unresolved. CDR3 loop: CSARRLGSSYNEQFF. CDR3 nucleotide sequence: TGCAGTGCTAGGAGGTTAGGCAGCTCCTACAATGAGCAGTTCTTC.